This TCR beta chain is from a study of T cells expressing NK-cell markers (dated by TCRdb to about 2020). Describing the broader study: Eight or nine donors provided sorted CD3+CD56+NKG2C+, CD3+CD56+NKG2C- and CD3+CD56-NKG2C+ T-cell subsets, whose TCR beta-chain repertoires were profiled. The libraries were sequenced on Illumina HiSeq 2000/2500, MiSeq or NextSeq, producing 2 x 150 bp reads. All eight donors whose samples were sequenced were randomly selected healthy volunteers, three of them men and five women. Among the eight sequenced donors, only one was HCMV-seronegative, while the other seven were HCMV-seropositive. The investigation overall reported the following: Those dominant clonotypes were again the most abundant among CD3+CD56-NKG2C+ cells in a few donors, at roughly 25-60.1%. It remained unclear whether the expanded NKG2C-expressing T cell clones were specific for HCMV antigens. In more than five donors, the dominant CD3+CD56+NKG2C+ clonotypes were found to rank among the top 10 CD8+ clonotypes and to make up about 1.0-7.5% of CD8+ T cells.

Sequences MNHNY (CDR1) and SVGAGI (CDR2) are obtained from the germline V gene (reference sequence). The CDR3, from cysteine to phenylalanine, totals 17 residues. The record lacks a DNA sequence. A commercial ELISA kit detecting HCMV-specific IgG in serum was used to determine HCMV serostatus. Ficoll density gradient centrifugation was used to isolate peripheral blood mononuclear cells from blood. The sample was run on an Illumina HiSeq 2000. 5'RACE template switching, by which a universal primer site and unique molecular identifiers were added, was used to make TCR beta cDNA libraries. Priming for cDNA synthesis came from the TCR beta constant segment, and two successive PCR amplification steps followed. As for the original processing: Reads were demultiplexed and grouped by UMI with MIGEC, and clonotypes were assembled and quantified with MiTCR. To remove erroneous sequences, TCR cDNA sequences were retained only when supported by two or more reads. Downstream repertoire analysis used the tcR package, and clonotypes were matched across fractions by CDR3 nucleotide sequence plus V segment. VDJmatch was used to annotate antigen specificity against VDJdb, with one amino acid substitution allowed in CDR3. Through TCRdb reprocessing, the reads give one entry per CDR3 protein sequence; DNA is omitted. These V and J calls originate from TCRdb's pipeline instead of the authors' own analysis. The table of this sample itemizes a few hundred thousand distinct CDR3 sequences. Of the sample, roughly 1.4% is held by the ten largest clones.

On this clonotype: Its antigen is not yet known.

This receptor was identified in a woman aged 45-65 years in good health. Donor details come from another sample of the same person, matched by shared clones. The V and J genes are TRBV6-6 and TRBJ2-7; with no DNA, the TCRdb D assignment of TRBD2 cannot be verified. The sequencing input was blood T cells: a sorted CD56 or NKG2C T cell subset, CD4+ or CD8+ T cells, or bulk PBMC T cells (not recorded which). The CDR3 region has the sequence CASSYSNLLAGVYEQYF.